This T cell receptor (beta chain) was captured by sequencing in a study of blood T cell repertoires in COVID-19. The overall study: Sample material is recorded as cDNA or gDNA derived from T cells, B-cell-depleted T cells, or PBMCs.

The CDR3 totals 11 residues. Germline loops: CDR1 SQVTM, CDR2 ANQGSEA. The V gene lost 7 bases and the J gene lost 8 bases, with 12 bases spanning the gap. Method: immunoSEQ multiplex PCR; TCRdb's copy keeps in-frame clones and lacks some. Here the sample spans fewer than 350,000 clones, more than 75% being singletons. This rearrangement joins TRBV29-1 to TRBJ2-1; maybe TRBD2 (6 bases). Material: peripheral blood. The receptor's source is a woman aged 45-65 years who had recovered from COVID-19. The CDR3 coding sequence is TGCAGCGCAGAAGGCGGGGATGAGCAGTTCTTC. Residues: CSAEGGDEQFF.